This T cell receptor (beta chain) was profiled in a study of OX40 agonist ivuxolimab in advanced cancers. General observations from the study: Researchers did not establish what antigens the expanded peripheral T cells target.

TCRdb's copy holds only in-frame clones and misses some; the assay was immunoSEQ multiplex PCR. The data show fewer than 200,000 clones, 90% to 95% seen once. Between the trimmed V and J ends, which lost 5 bases and 1 base, there was a span of 5 bases. The CDR3 loop spans 13 amino acids. CDR1 is WNHNN and CDR2 is SYGVQD in the germline V gene (reference sequence). About this clone: Antigen: not known.

This clonotype originated in an adult with an advanced solid tumor such as melanoma, head and neck, liver or kidney cancer. The sequenced sample was CD4+ or CD8+ T cells sorted from blood, obtained in a trial of the OX40 agonist ivuxolimab. This chain uses TRBV10-1 with TRBJ2-2; D uncertain. The CDR3 nucleotides read TGCGCCAGCAGTAACTGGAACACCGGGGAGCTGTTTTTT. This encodes CASSNWNTGELFF.